This T cell receptor beta chain originates from a study of blood T cell repertoires in COVID-19. Across the whole study: The cDNA or gDNA used as material had been derived from T cells, B-cell-depleted T cells, or PBMCs.

TCRdb keeps only in-frame clones here, not all; method: immunoSEQ multiplex PCR. Here the sample spans roughly 250,000 clones, roughly 90% being singletons. Grouping used clinical history reported by participants in a survey and questionnaire. V shed 4 bases and J 5 bases; nucleotides not matched to a gene: 5. The CDR3 loop spans 15 amino acids. CDR1 is MNHEY, CDR2 SVGAGI, per germline. The receptor comes from a man aged 35-49 years who had recovered from COVID-19. Sequences were obtained from PBMCs or T cells enriched from blood (not recorded which). This sequence joins TRBV6-5 and TRBJ1-2; 12 nucleotides line up with TRBD1. The CDR3 region has the DNA TGTGCCAGCAGTTCGGGACAGGGGGCTCGATATGGCTACACCTTC. Residues: CASSSGQGARYGYTF.